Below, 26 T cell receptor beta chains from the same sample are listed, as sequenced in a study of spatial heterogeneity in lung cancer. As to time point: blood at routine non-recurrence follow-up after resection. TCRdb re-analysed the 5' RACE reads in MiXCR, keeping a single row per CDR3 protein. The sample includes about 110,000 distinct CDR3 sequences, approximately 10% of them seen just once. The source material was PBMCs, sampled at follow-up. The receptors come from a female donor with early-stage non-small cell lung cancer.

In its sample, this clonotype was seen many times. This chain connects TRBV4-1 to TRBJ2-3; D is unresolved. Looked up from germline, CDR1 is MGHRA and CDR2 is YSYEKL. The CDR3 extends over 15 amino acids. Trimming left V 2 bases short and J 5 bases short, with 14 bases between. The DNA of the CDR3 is TGCGCCAGCAGCCAACCAACCTCCCGCCGAGATACGCAGTATTTT. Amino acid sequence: CASSQPTSRRDTQYF.

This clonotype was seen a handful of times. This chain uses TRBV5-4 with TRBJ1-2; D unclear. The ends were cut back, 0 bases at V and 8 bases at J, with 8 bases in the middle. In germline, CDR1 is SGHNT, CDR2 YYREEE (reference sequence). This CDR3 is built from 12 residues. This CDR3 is CASSLERRGYTF. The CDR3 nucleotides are TGTGCCAGCAGCTTGGAGAGGAGAGGCTACACCTTC.

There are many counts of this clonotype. CDR3 amino acids: CASSLSGGSYEQYF. DNA of the CDR3: TGCGCCAGCAGTCTTAGCGGGGGATCCTACGAGCAGTACTTC. The chain uses TRBV5-1 and TRBJ2-7, with 9 bases lining up with TRBD2. Germline CDR1 and CDR2: SGHRS and YFSETQ. This CDR3 is 14 amino acids long. The V and J ends lost 5 bases and 1 base, in that order; junction bases with no gene match: 4.

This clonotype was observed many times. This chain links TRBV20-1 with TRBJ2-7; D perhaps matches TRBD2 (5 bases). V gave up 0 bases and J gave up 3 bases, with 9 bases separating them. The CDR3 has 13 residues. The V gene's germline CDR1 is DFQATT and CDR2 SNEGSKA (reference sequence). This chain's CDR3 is CSARDAGHYEQYF. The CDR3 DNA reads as TGCAGTGCTAGAGATGCGGGTCACTACGAGCAGTACTTC.

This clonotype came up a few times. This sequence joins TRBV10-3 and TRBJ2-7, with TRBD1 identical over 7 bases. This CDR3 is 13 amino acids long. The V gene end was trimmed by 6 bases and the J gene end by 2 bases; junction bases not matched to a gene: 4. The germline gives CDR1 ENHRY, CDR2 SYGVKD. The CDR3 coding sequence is TGTGCCATCAGAAGACAGGGCACCTACGAGCAGTACTTC. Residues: CAIRRQGTYEQYF.

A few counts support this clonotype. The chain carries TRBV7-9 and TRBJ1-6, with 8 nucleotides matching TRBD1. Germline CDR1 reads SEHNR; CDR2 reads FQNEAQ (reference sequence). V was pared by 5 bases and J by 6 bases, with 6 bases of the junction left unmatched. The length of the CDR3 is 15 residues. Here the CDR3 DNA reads TGTGCCAGCAGCCCACGGACAGGGAGTAATTCACCCCTCCACTTT. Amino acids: CASSPRTGSNSPLHF.

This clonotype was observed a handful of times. The CDR3 nucleotides are TGTGCCAGCTCTTGGGTAGCGGGCAGCTCCTACAATGAGCAGTTCTTC. Its translation: CASSWVAGSSYNEQFF. The rearrangement links TRBV2 to TRBJ2-1; 7 bases align to TRBD2. Trimming took 8 bases from V and 0 from J; bases not matched to a gene: 10. The V gene's germline CDR1 is SNHLY and CDR2 FYNNEI. CDR3 length equals 16 residues. Complete variable domain (other parts from reference TRBV2 and TRBJ2-1): EPEVTQTPSHQVTQMGQEVILRCVPISNHLYFYWYRQILGQKVEFLVSFYNNEISEKSEIFDDQFSVERPDGSNFTLKIRSTKLEDSAMYFCASSWVAGSSYNEQFFGPGTRLTVL.

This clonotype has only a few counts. DNA of the CDR3: TGTGCCAGCGAAGATAATCCAACTAATGAAAAACTGTTTTTT. This gives the protein CASEDNPTNEKLFF. This chain links TRBV6-2 or TRBV6-3 with TRBJ1-4; D not resolved. Germline V gives CDR1 MNHEY, CDR2 SVGEGT. Trimming left V 8 bases short and J 0 bases short, with 10 bases between. The CDR3 is 14 residues long.

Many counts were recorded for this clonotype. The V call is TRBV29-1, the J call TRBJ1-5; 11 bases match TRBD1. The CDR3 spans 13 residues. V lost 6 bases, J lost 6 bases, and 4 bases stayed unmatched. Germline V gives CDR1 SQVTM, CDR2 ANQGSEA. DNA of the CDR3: TGCAGCGTGGGACAGGGGGATCGTCAGCCCCAGCATTTT. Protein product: CSVGQGDRQPQHF.

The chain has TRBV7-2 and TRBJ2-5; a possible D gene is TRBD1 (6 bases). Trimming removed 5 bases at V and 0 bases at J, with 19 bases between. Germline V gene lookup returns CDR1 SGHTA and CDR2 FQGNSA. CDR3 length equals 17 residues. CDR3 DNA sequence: TGTGCCAGCAGCCCCCTTTGGGGGCGCCCTCACCAAGAGACCCAGTACTTC. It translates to CASSPLWGRPHQETQYF.

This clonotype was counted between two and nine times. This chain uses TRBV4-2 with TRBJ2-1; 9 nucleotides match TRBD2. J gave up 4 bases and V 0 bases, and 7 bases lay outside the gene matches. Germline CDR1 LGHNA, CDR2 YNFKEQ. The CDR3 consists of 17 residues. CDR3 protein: CASSQDQASGTYNEQFF. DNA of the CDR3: TGTGCCAGCAGCCAAGATCAGGCTAGCGGGACTTACAATGAGCAGTTCTTC.

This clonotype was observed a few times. CDR3 sequence (DNA): TGTGCCAGTAGTCTCTCGGGACAGCGGACCCTTAATCAGCCCCAGCATTTT. Translation: CASSLSGQRTLNQPQHF. This chain connects TRBV19 to TRBJ1-5; 7 positions agree with TRBD1. The CDR3 contains 17 residues. CDR1 and CDR2 (germline): LNHDA, SQIVND (reference sequence). J was trimmed by 4 bases and V by 5 bases; bases with no gene match: 14.

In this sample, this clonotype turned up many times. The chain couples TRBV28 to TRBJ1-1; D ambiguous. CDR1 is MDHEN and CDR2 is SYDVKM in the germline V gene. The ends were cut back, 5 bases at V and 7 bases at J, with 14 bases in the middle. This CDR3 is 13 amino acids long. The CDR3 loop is CASSGPAGYEAFF. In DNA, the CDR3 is TGTGCCAGCAGTGGCCCCGCCGGGTATGAAGCTTTCTTT.

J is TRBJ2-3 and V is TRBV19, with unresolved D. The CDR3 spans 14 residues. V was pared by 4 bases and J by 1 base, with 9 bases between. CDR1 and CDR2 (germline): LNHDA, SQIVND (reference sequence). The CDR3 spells CASSTDGGTDTQYF. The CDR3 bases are TGTGCCAGTAGTACGGACGGTGGCACAGATACGCAGTATTTT.

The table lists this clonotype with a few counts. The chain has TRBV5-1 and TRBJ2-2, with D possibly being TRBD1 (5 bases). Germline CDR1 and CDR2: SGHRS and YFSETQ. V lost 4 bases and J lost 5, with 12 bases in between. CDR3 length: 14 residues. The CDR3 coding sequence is TGCGCCAGCAGCGTCCAGACAGCAACCGGGGAGCTGTTTTTT. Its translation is CASSVQTATGELFF.

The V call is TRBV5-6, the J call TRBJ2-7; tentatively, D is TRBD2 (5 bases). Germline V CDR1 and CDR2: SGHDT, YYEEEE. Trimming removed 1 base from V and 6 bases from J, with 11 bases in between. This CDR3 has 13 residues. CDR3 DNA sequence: TGTGCCAGCAGCTTGAGAGGGAGAGGCGAGCAGTACGTC. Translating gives CASSLRGRGEQYV.

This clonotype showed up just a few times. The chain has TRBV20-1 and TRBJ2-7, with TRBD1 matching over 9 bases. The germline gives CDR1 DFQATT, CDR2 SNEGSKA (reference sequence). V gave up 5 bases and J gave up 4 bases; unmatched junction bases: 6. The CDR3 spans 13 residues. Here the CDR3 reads CSAETGGAYEQYF. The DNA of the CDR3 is TGCAGTGCTGAAACAGGGGGCGCGTACGAGCAGTACTTC.

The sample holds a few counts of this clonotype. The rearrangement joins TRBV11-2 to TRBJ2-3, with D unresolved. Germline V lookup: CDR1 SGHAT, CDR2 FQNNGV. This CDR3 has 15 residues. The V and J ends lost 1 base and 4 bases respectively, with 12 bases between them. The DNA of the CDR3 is TGTGCCAGCAGCTTAGTCTCAGCCGGAGCAGATACGCAGTATTTT. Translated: CASSLVSAGADTQYF.

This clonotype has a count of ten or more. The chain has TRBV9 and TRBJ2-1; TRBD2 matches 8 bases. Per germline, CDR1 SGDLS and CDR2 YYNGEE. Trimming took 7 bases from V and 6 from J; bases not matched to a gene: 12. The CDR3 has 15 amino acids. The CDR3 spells CASSRVGLASNEQFF. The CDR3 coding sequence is TGTGCCAGCTCTAGGGTTGGACTAGCAAGCAATGAGCAGTTCTTC.

The CDR3 DNA sequence: TGTGCCAGCAGAACTGGGTCTGACACCGGGGAGCTGTTTTTT. Protein: CASRTGSDTGELFF. The chain has TRBV4-2 and TRBJ2-2; no clear D. Germline values: CDR1 LGHNA, CDR2 YNFKEQ. The ends were cut back, 6 bases at V and 3 bases at J, with 11 bases in the middle. This CDR3 region has 14 residues.

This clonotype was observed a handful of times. The CDR3 DNA sequence: TGTGCCAGTAGTACAGGGGTCCAAGAGACCCAGTACTTC. This sequence encodes CASSTGVQETQYF. The chain has TRBV19 and TRBJ2-5; TRBD1 is a possible D gene (6 bases). The germline gives CDR1 LNHDA, CDR2 SQIVND (reference sequence). CDR3 length equals 13 residues. V lost 4 bases and J lost 1, with 7 bases in between.

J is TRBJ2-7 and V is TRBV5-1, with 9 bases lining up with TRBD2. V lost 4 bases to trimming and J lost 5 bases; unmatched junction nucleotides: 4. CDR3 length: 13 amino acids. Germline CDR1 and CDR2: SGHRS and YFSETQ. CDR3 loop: CASSQGLANEQYF. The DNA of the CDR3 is TGCGCCAGCAGCCAGGGACTAGCCAACGAGCAGTACTTC.

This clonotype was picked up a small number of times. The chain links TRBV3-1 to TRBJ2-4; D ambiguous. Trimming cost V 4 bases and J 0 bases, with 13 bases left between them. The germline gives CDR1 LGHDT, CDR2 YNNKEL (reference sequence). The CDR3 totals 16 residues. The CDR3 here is CASSRLSHLAKNIQYF. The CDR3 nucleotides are TGTGCCAGCAGCCGACTGTCCCATCTAGCCAAAAACATTCAGTACTTC.

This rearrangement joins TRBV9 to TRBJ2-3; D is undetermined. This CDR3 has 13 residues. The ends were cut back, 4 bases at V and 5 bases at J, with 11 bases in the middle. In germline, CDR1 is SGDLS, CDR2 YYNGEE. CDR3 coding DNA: TGTGCCAGCAGCCCCGGTGTCGGAGATACGCAGTATTTT. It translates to CASSPGVGDTQYF.

The DNA for the CDR3 is TGTGCCAGCCCAGAGCAGTACGTC. The encoded protein is CASPEQYV. The rearrangement links TRBV6-5 to TRBJ2-7; D remains ambiguous. V lost 8 bases and J lost 7, with 3 bases in between. Germline CDR1 MNHEY, CDR2 SVGAGI. CDR3 length: 8 residues.

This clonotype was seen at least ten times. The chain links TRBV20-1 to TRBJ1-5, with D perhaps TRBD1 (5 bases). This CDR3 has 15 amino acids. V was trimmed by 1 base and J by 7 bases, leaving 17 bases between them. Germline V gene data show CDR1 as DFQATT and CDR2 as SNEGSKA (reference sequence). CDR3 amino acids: CSARVEDAGRQPQHF. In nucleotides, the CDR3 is TGCAGTGCTAGAGTAGAGGACGCGGGACGGCAGCCCCAGCATTTT.